This TCR beta chain came from a study of T cells in women clearing cervical HPV infection. Study context: Women with histologically confirmed HPV16-related CIN3 or worse, 2 with invasive cancer, served as cases. Controls' single incident HPV16 infection cleared within 12 months without precancer.

Each participant carried one incident cervical HPV16 infection only. The germline CDR1 and CDR2 sequences are DFQATT and SNEGSKA (reference sequence). The length of the CDR3 is 16 residues. With 2 bases clipped from V and 1 base from J, the junction kept 8 bases outside the gene matches. Regarding the study as a whole: CIN3+ cases had significantly higher TCR richness than controls; evenness did not differ.

Libraries were prepared by immunoSEQ multiplex PCR; TCRdb keeps only in-frame clonotypes and omits some of them. This table holds 20,000 to 25,000 clones. Of note for this clone: Its antigen remains unidentified. The DNA ends 3 residues before the CDR3 does, and the rest of the CDR3 is filled in from the germline J gene.

The rearrangement links TRBV20-1 to TRBJ2-5; 9 bases fit TRBD2. The sequence was collected from a woman between 18 and 70 years old with a cervical HPV16 infection that either progressed to CIN3+ or cleared (not recorded which). The sample consisted of blood buffy coat. Partial CDR3 DNA: TGCAGTGCTAGAACGATGGCGGGGGGGATCCAAGAGACC. Encoded protein: CSARTMAGGIQET. The complete CDR3 protein is CSARTMAGGIQETQYF.